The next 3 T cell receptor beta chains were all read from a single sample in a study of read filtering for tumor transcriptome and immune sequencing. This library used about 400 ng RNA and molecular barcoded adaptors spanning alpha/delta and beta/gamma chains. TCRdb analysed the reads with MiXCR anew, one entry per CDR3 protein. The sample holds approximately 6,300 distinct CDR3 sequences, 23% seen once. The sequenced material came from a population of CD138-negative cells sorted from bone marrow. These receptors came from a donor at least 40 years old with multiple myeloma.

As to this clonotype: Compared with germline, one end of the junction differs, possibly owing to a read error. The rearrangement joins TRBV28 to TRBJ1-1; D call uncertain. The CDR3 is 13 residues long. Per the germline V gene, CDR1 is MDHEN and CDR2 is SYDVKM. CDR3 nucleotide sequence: TGTGCTAGCAGACTTACCCCCGGCGCTGTAGCTTTCTTT. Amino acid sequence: CASRLTPGAVAFF.

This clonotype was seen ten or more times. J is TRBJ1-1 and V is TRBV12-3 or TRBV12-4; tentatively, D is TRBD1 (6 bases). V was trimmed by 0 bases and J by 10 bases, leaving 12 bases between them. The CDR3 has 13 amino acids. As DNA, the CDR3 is TGTGCCAGCAGTTTAGCGGGGGGCGGTGGAGCTTTCTTT. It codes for CASSLAGGGGAFF.

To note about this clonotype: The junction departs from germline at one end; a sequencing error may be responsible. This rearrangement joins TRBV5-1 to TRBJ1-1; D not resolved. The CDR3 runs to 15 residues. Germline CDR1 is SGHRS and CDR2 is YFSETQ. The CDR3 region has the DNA TGCGCCAGCAGCTTGGTTACCAGAGGTAGCACTGAAGCTCTCTTT. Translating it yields CASSLVTRGSTEALF.